A selection of T cell receptor beta chains follows, all from one sample in a study of cytomegalovirus exposure and HLA in healthy donors. TCRdb's table, derived via immunoSEQ multiplex PCR, lists solely in-frame clones and lacks some. The sample lists approximately 140,000 clones; roughly 80% were seen once. The sample was PBMCs. These receptors all stem from a human donor in good health. Each CDR3 is given with its conserved first and last residue. Each record gives: V gene, clone size, J gene, D gene, CDR3 protein, CDR3 DNA. D genes are given only for firm matches. The size entry is marked missing in some rows and otherwise reads once, few, many or a size class.

v_call: TRBV2; clone_size: NA; j_call: TRBJ2-3; d_call: TRBD2; cdr3_aa: CASSLPSSGRGDTQYF; cdr3_nt: TGTGCCAGCTCTCTCCCCTCTAGCGGGAGGGGGGATACGCAGTATTTT
v_call: TRBV10-3; clone_size: few; j_call: TRBJ1-5; d_call: TRBD1; cdr3_aa: CAISDVQGADQPQHF; cdr3_nt: TGTGCCATCAGTGACGTTCAGGGGGCGGACCAGCCCCAGCATTTT
v_call: TRBV11-3; clone_size: once; j_call: TRBJ2-3; d_call: TRBD2; cdr3_aa: CASSPRTSGSPDTQYF; cdr3_nt: TGTGCCAGCAGCCCGCGGACTAGCGGGAGCCCAGATACGCAGTATTTT
v_call: TRBV6-1; clone_size: NA; j_call: TRBJ2-1; d_call: TRBD2; cdr3_aa: CASSDLAGESYNEQFF; cdr3_nt: TGTGCCAGCAGTGACCTAGCGGGAGAGTCCTACAATGAGCAGTTCTTC
v_call: TRBV18; clone_size: NA; j_call: TRBJ2-7; d_call: NA; cdr3_aa: CASSPLEGGHEQYF; cdr3_nt: TGTGCCAGCTCACCACTGGAGGGAGGCCACGAGCAGTACTTC
v_call: TRBV6-5; clone_size: NA; j_call: TRBJ2-1; d_call: TRBD2; cdr3_aa: CASSPGTSVYNEQFF; cdr3_nt: TGTGCCAGCAGCCCCGGGACTAGCGTTTACAATGAGCAGTTCTTC
v_call: TRBV7-7; clone_size: NA; j_call: TRBJ2-1; d_call: TRBD2; cdr3_aa: CASSRTSGNEQFF; cdr3_nt: TGTGCCAGCAGCCGGACTAGCGGAAATGAGCAGTTCTTC
v_call: TRBV6-4; clone_size: NA; j_call: TRBJ1-1; d_call: NA; cdr3_aa: CASSQEGPNTEAFF; cdr3_nt: TGTGCCAGCAGTCAAGAGGGCCCGAACACTGAAGCTTTCTTT
v_call: TRBV6-5; clone_size: NA; j_call: TRBJ2-1; d_call: TRBD1; cdr3_aa: CASSYEFGTGNNEQFF; cdr3_nt: TGTGCCAGCAGTTATGAGTTCGGGACAGGTAACAATGAGCAGTTCTTC
v_call: TRBV12-5; clone_size: once; j_call: TRBJ2-1; d_call: NA; cdr3_aa: CASGAFSSDEQFF; cdr3_nt: TGTGCTAGTGGTGCGTTTTCTAGCGATGAGCAGTTCTTC
v_call: TRBV10-2; clone_size: NA; j_call: TRBJ1-1; d_call: NA; cdr3_aa: CASSESSGVEAFF; cdr3_nt: TGCGCCAGCAGTGAGTCTTCGGGGGTTGAAGCTTTCTTT
v_call: TRBV15; clone_size: once; j_call: TRBJ2-2; d_call: TRBD2; cdr3_aa: CATAGGGLAGAGELFF; cdr3_nt: TGTGCCACCGCGGGTGGAGGACTAGCGGGGGCCGGGGAGCTGTTTTTT
v_call: TRBV30; clone_size: NA; j_call: TRBJ2-3; d_call: TRBD2; cdr3_aa: CAWGVQLGGASGGDLDTQYF; cdr3_nt: TGTGCCTGGGGTGTACAGTTGGGTGGAGCTAGCGGGGGGGACCTAGATACGCAGTATTTT
v_call: TRBV28; clone_size: NA; j_call: TRBJ1-2; d_call: NA; cdr3_aa: CASSLGPTNYGYTF; cdr3_nt: TGTGCCAGCAGTTTAGGGCCTACTAACTATGGCTACACCTTC
v_call: TRBV9; clone_size: NA; j_call: TRBJ2-7; d_call: TRBD2; cdr3_aa: CASSLGLAGTYEQYF; cdr3_nt: TGTGCCAGCAGCTTGGGGCTAGCGGGGACCTACGAGCAGTACTTC
v_call: TRBV6-1; clone_size: NA; j_call: TRBJ2-5; d_call: NA; cdr3_aa: CASSEDWTVKETQYF; cdr3_nt: TGTGCCAGCAGTGAAGATTGGACTGTAAAAGAGACCCAGTACTTC
v_call: TRBV27; clone_size: NA; j_call: TRBJ2-7; d_call: NA; cdr3_aa: CASSLAVSYEQYF; cdr3_nt: TGTGCCAGCAGTTTAGCGGTCTCCTACGAGCAGTACTTC
v_call: TRBV5-6; clone_size: few; j_call: TRBJ1-2; d_call: NA; cdr3_aa: CASSMGLGQDTF; cdr3_nt: TGTGCCAGCAGCATGGGGTTGGGCCAGGACACCTTC
v_call: TRBV6-6; clone_size: NA; j_call: TRBJ2-5; d_call: NA; cdr3_aa: CASSYSSQGETQYF; cdr3_nt: TGTGCCAGCAGTTACTCGTCCCAGGGAGAGACCCAGTACTTC
v_call: TRBV6-1; clone_size: NA; j_call: TRBJ1-1; d_call: TRBD1; cdr3_aa: CASSRSGGEQAAFF; cdr3_nt: TGTGCCAGCAGTCGTTCAGGGGGCGAACAGGCAGCTTTCTTT
v_call: TRBV7-2; clone_size: NA; j_call: TRBJ2-7; d_call: NA; cdr3_aa: CASSLGARYEQYF; cdr3_nt: TGTGCCAGCAGCTTAGGGGCCCGGTACGAGCAGTACTTC
v_call: TRBV27; clone_size: NA; j_call: TRBJ2-1; d_call: NA; cdr3_aa: CASTTQGGDYNEQFF; cdr3_nt: TGTGCCAGCACAACCCAGGGGGGCGATTACAATGAGCAGTTCTTC
v_call: TRBV2; clone_size: NA; j_call: TRBJ1-2; d_call: TRBD1; cdr3_aa: CASTRTGDGGYTF; cdr3_nt: TGTGCCAGCACCCGGACAGGGGATGGTGGCTACACCTTC
v_call: TRBV4-1; clone_size: once; j_call: TRBJ2-1; d_call: TRBD1; cdr3_aa: CASSQVDRGGEQFF; cdr3_nt: TGCGCCAGCAGCCAAGTGGACAGGGGGGGTGAGCAGTTCTTC
v_call: TRBV27; clone_size: NA; j_call: TRBJ1-5; d_call: TRBD1; cdr3_aa: CASSPGTGWPQHF; cdr3_nt: TGTGCCAGCAGTCCGGGGACAGGGTGGCCCCAGCATTTT
v_call: TRBV4-1; clone_size: NA; j_call: TRBJ1-2; d_call: NA; cdr3_aa: CASSQETDYGYTF; cdr3_nt: TGCGCCAGCAGCCAAGAAACAGACTATGGCTACACCTTC
v_call: TRBV7-6; clone_size: NA; j_call: TRBJ2-3; d_call: TRBD2; cdr3_aa: CASSLAGTSPADTQYF; cdr3_nt: TGTGCCAGCAGCTTAGCGGGGACTAGTCCCGCGGATACGCAGTATTTT
v_call: TRBV9; clone_size: NA; j_call: TRBJ2-1; d_call: NA; cdr3_aa: CASSVAASGTVSEQFF; cdr3_nt: TGTGCCAGCAGCGTAGCGGCTAGTGGAACGGTTAGTGAGCAGTTCTTC
v_call: TRBV28; clone_size: NA; j_call: TRBJ1-2; d_call: TRBD1; cdr3_aa: CASSYGTGGNYGYTF; cdr3_nt: TGTGCCAGCAGTTACGGGACAGGGGGTAACTATGGCTACACCTTC
v_call: TRBV6-5; clone_size: NA; j_call: TRBJ2-2; d_call: NA; cdr3_aa: CASSTLENGELFF; cdr3_nt: TGTGCCAGCAGTACCCTGGAGAACGGGGAGCTGTTTTTT
v_call: TRBV7-9; clone_size: NA; j_call: TRBJ2-2; d_call: NA; cdr3_aa: CASSLGQGNTGELFF; cdr3_nt: TGTGCCAGCAGCTTAGGCCAGGGTAACACCGGGGAGCTGTTTTTT
v_call: TRBV28; clone_size: NA; j_call: TRBJ2-7; d_call: NA; cdr3_aa: CASIPRGGISYEQYF; cdr3_nt: TGTGCCAGCATCCCACGAGGAGGGATCTCCTACGAGCAGTACTTC
v_call: TRBV6-1; clone_size: NA; j_call: TRBJ2-3; d_call: TRBD1; cdr3_aa: CASSGTGFRDTQYF; cdr3_nt: TGTGCCAGCAGCGGGACAGGGTTCAGAGATACGCAGTATTTT
v_call: TRBV30; clone_size: NA; j_call: TRBJ1-2; d_call: NA; cdr3_aa: CAWSPGLYGYPF; cdr3_nt: TGTGCCTGGAGTCCCGGACTCTATGGCTACCCCTTC
v_call: TRBV2; clone_size: NA; j_call: TRBJ2-7; d_call: NA; cdr3_aa: CASTVITGWDELSSSYEQYF; cdr3_nt: TGTGCCAGCACGGTCATAACAGGATGGGATGAACTCTCGAGCTCCTACGAGCAGTACTTC
v_call: TRBV18; clone_size: NA; j_call: TRBJ2-7; d_call: NA; cdr3_aa: CASSPGHEQYF; cdr3_nt: TGTGCCAGCTCACCAGGGCACGAGCAGTACTTC
v_call: TRBV7-8; clone_size: NA; j_call: TRBJ2-7; d_call: NA; cdr3_aa: CASSHREHEQYF; cdr3_nt: TGTGCCAGCAGTCACAGGGAGCACGAGCAGTACTTC
v_call: TRBV5-1; clone_size: NA; j_call: TRBJ2-7; d_call: NA; cdr3_aa: CASSLDLFGQYF; cdr3_nt: TGCGCCAGCAGCTTGGACTTATTCGGGCAGTACTTC
v_call: TRBV27; clone_size: NA; j_call: TRBJ1-4; d_call: NA; cdr3_aa: CASASGGTPRRSNEKLFF; cdr3_nt: TGTGCCAGCGCCTCGGGGGGAACCCCTAGGCGAAGTAATGAAAAACTGTTTTTT